This TCR beta chain originates from a study of molecular identifiers for immune sequencing clone quantification. General study results and limits: Detecting spiked Jurkat TCR RNA from one cell among more than 750,000 naive cells was reportedly possible.

This clonotype was detected only a few times. Its specificity is not known. Each CDR3 protein gets one entry after TCRdb re-called the PCR reads with MiXCR. The data show roughly 320,000 distinct CDR3 sequences, with roughly 24% seen just once and 0.74% held by the top ten. Sequencing was carried out using naive CD8+ T cells from blood, with Jurkat cell RNA spiked in. Subset described: FACS-sorted CD8+CD4-CCR7+CD45RA+ naive T cells. The clonotype was recovered from a human donor in good health. Some libraries in this study had Jurkat cell RNA spiked in.

The CDR3 coding sequence is TGTGCCACCAGCAGATCCGGGACAGCGTATAGCAATCAGCCCCAGCATTTT. It yields the protein CATSRSGTAYSNQPQHF. The V gene is TRBV15, the J gene TRBJ1-5, with 7 nucleotides matching TRBD1. From germline, CDR1 is LNHNV and CDR2 YYDKDF (reference sequence). The junction had 7 bases not matched to a gene; V was cut back by 2 bases and J by 0 bases. This CDR3 contains 17 residues.